The source of this TCR beta chain is a study of beta chain features in type 1 diabetes. Whole-study context: Healthy donors, compared against patients, showed similar age, gender and cell yields.

Turning to this clone: The antigen is not known.

Study-wide results and caveats: Equally in patients and controls, PCR might preferentially amplify shorter templates. There were fewer insertions and more deletions at the VDJ junctions of type 1 diabetes patients. Shorter TCRB CDR3s, moderately but significantly so, were found in Type 1 diabetes patients in all four CD4+ subsets.

What was sequenced were expressed TCRB transcripts, since all of the isolated RNA had been reverse transcribed. Assay used: immunoSEQ multiplex PCR; TCRdb lists only in-frame clones, some missing. The sample comprises around 26,000 clones, about 63% of which are singletons, and 1.1% rests with the top ten. The CDR3 contains 15 residues. The V end was cut by 5 bases, the J end by 4 bases, with 17 bases between. Germline V gene sequence: CDR1 KGHSH, CDR2 LQKENI. This sequence originates from a woman between 40 and 55 years old with type 1 diabetes. Sequencing used stem cell memory CD4+ T cells from blood. The gene calls are TRBV18 and TRBJ1-1; TRBD1 is a possible D gene (5 bases). Here the CDR3 DNA reads TGTGCCAGCTCAGCGGGGATGGGGGGGGGCACTGAAGCTTTCTTT. Its translation is CASSAGMGGGTEAFF.